Following are 5 T cell receptor beta chains from one sample sequenced in a study of shared clonotypes between healthy human individuals. The data were produced by immunoSEQ multiplex PCR, yet TCRdb's version contains in-frame clones alone and is incomplete. The sample lists more than 1.2 million clones; 98% to 99% were seen once. Sequenced: naive CD4+ T cells sorted from blood. Subset denoted: CD45RA+ positively selected. The receptor source for this set is a man aged 30 to 45 in good health.

Here the CDR3 reads CASSETRTSNSNEQFF. Written as DNA, the CDR3 is TGTGCCAGCAGTGAAACGCGGACTAGTAACTCGAATGAGCAGTTCTTC. The chain is built from TRBV2 and TRBJ2-1, with 7 bases fitting TRBD2. Germline CDR1 reads SNHLY; CDR2 reads FYNNEI. CDR3 length equals 16 residues. V dropped 2 bases and J dropped 7; count of bases not matched to a gene: 11.

The V gene is TRBV5-1, the J gene TRBJ2-5; D is undetermined. This CDR3 spans 14 amino acids. Trimming pared 2 bases from V and 1 base from J, leaving 9 bases between. Germline values: CDR1 SGHRS, CDR2 YFSETQ. Here the CDR3 DNA reads TGCGCCAGCAGCTTTGGATTATCCCAAGAGACCCAGTACTTC. Protein product: CASSFGLSQETQYF.

V usage is TRBV11-2 and J usage is TRBJ2-7; D remains ambiguous. The germline gives CDR1 SGHAT, CDR2 FQNNGV. The CDR3 is 18 amino acids. The germline V and J ends were trimmed by 0 bases and 2 bases, with 20 bases remaining between them. CDR3 sequence: CASSLDPPQNTLTYEQYF. The CDR3, as DNA: TGTGCCAGCAGCTTAGATCCCCCTCAAAACACCCTAACCTACGAGCAGTACTTC.

This rearrangement joins TRBV9 to TRBJ1-5; D gene unclear. Germline CDR1 SGDLS, CDR2 YYNGEE. Trimming stripped 4 bases from V and 1 base from J, with 9 bases between. The CDR3 is made up of 14 amino acids. DNA for the CDR3: TGTGCCAGCAGCCCTACCTCCAGCAATCAGCCCCAGCATTTT. Translating gives CASSPTSSNQPQHF.

V and J are TRBV15 and TRBJ1-3; 9 bases line up with TRBD1. Trimming cost V 8 bases and J 2 bases; bases outside gene matches: 7. The CDR3 runs to 15 residues. From germline, CDR1 is LNHNV and CDR2 YYDKDF (reference sequence). CDR3 loop: CATSVQGAPGNTIYF. The CDR3 DNA is TGTGCCACCTCGGTACAGGGGGCTCCTGGAAACACCATATATTTT.